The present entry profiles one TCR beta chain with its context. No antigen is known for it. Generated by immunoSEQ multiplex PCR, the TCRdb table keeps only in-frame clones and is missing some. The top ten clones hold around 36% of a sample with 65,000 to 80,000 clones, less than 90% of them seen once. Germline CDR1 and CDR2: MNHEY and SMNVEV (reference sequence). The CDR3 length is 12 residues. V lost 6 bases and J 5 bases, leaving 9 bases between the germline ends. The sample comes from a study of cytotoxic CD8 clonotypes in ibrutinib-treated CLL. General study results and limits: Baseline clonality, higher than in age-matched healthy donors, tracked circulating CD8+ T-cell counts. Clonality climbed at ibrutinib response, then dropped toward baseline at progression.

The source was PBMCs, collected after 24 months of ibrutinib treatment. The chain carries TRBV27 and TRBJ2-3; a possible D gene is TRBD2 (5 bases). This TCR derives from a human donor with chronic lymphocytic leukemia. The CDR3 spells CASRGAVDTQYF. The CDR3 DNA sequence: TGTGCCAGCAGGGGAGCGGTAGATACGCAGTATTTT.